This TCR beta chain stems from a study of T cells in Graves' hyperthyroidism and ophthalmopathy. Many counts were recorded for this clonotype. V was pared by 6 bases and J by 1 base, with 8 bases of the junction left unmatched. The CDR3 runs to 15 residues. CDR1 and CDR2 from the germline V gene are MNHNS and SASEGT. Researchers took RNA transcripts and amplified the TCR beta CDR3 regions from them. Initially, a first-round RT-PCR of the TCR CDR3 employed the HTBI primer set. TCRdb passed the multiplex PCR reads through MiXCR, listing each CDR3 protein once. The data contain roughly 510,000 distinct CDR3 sequences, roughly 20% of them seen just once; the ten biggest clones take up more than 25%.

This rearrangement joins TRBV6-1 to TRBJ2-5; 7 bases are a match to TRBD1. Sample: blood. The TCR originated in a young man with Graves' hyperthyroidism. The CDR3 nucleotides read TGTGCCAGCAGCCCCGGGACAGACCTCCAAGAGACCCAGTACTTC. Its translation: CASSPGTDLQETQYF.